This note documents a single T cell receptor beta chain sequence. Its antigen remains unidentified. For the second PCR, which ran for about 7 to 11 cycles, a sample-barcoded 5' primer and a J-beta primer mix were used. Each CDR3 protein gets one entry after TCRdb re-called the 5' RACE reads with MiXCR. The repertoire holds some 1.7 million distinct CDR3 sequences, with roughly 27% as singletons. The record originates from a study of blood T cells in healthy people across ages. The study, taken as a whole, reports: Per-million-T-cell TCR beta diversity fell roughly linearly with age.

The sequence was obtained from a woman in her twenties or thirties in good health. The source material was blood.

This CDR3 reads CASSPSRTGNEQFF. The CDR3 bases are TGTGCCAGCTCACCGTCTAGAACTGGCAATGAGCAGTTCTTC. The J gene is TRBJ2-1, the V gene TRBV18; D is uncertain. The CDR3 extends over 14 amino acids. With 3 bases removed from V and 6 bases from J, the gap between germline ends came to 12 bases. CDR1 and CDR2 (germline): KGHSH, LQKENI. Based on the CDR3 plus reference TRBV18 and TRBJ2-1, the full variable domain is NAGVMQNPRHLVRRRGQEARLRCSPMKGHSHVYWYRQLPEEGLKFMVYLQKENIIDESGMPKERFSAEFPKEGPSILRIQQVVRGDSAAYFCASSPSRTGNEQFFGPGTRLTVL.